The 27 T cell receptor beta chains given below trace back to one sample, sequenced in a study of vaccination effects on CD4 cells after COVID-19. Here immunoSEQ multiplex PCR was the method, and the copy in TCRdb shows in-frame clones only, minus some. The sample yields around 26,000 clones, around 82% seen once. Their cognate antigens are unknown. ViraFEST expansion of antigen-specific CD4+ T cells with viral peptide pools preceded sequencing. On day 10 of culture, CD4+ T cells were separated out. Infection dated between March and December 2020, before the Alpha, Beta and Delta variants reached the United States. Sequences were derived from CD4+ T cells from PBMCs cultured with HCoV-NL63 spike peptides, sampled before COVID-19 vaccination. These receptor sequences come from a human donor who had a prior SARS-CoV-2 infection.

The chain combines TRBV12-3 or TRBV12-4 with TRBJ1-2; D remains unclear. The CDR3 totals 12 residues. V shed 3 bases and J shed 8 bases, with 10 bases lying between them. The CDR3 coding sequence is TGTGCCAGCAGTTTGAGGTCTTGGGGCTACACCTTC. It codes for CASSLRSWGYTF.

V and J are TRBV6-2 or TRBV6-3 and TRBJ1-5; D ambiguous. CDR3 length equals 14 residues. Germline V CDR1 and CDR2: MNHEY, SVGEGT. The ends were cut back, 5 bases at V and 6 bases at J, with 14 bases in the middle. CDR3: CASSRTVEGQPQHF. The CDR3 nucleotides are TGTGCCAGCAGTAGGACGGTTGAGGGTCAGCCCCAGCATTTT.

The chain carries TRBV7-9 and TRBJ1-2; TRBD1 agrees at 7 bases. This CDR3 is built from 14 residues. In germline, CDR1 is SEHNR, CDR2 FQNEAQ (reference sequence). The J segment lost 8 bases and the V segment lost 5 bases, leaving 11 bases of the junction unmatched. The CDR3 spells CASSKTTGVWGYTF. The DNA for the CDR3 is TGTGCCAGCAGCAAAACAACAGGGGTTTGGGGCTACACCTTC.

This clone was seen more than once but under ten times. The V call is TRBV19, the J call TRBJ2-7; weak D call: TRBD2 (5 bases). The V gene's germline CDR1 is LNHDA and CDR2 SQIVND (reference sequence). The CDR3 spans 11 residues. V shed 5 bases and J shed 3 bases, with 5 bases lying between them. The CDR3 DNA follows: TGTGCCAGTAGTGAGGGCTACGAGCAGTACTTC. Protein sequence: CASSEGYEQYF.

This clone showed up just once. This chain uses TRBV5-1 with TRBJ2-2; D not certain. CDR3 length: 13 amino acids. Germline V gene sequence: CDR1 SGHRS, CDR2 YFSETQ. Trimming stripped 2 bases from V and 5 bases from J, with 7 bases between. In nucleotides, the CDR3 is TGCGCCAGCAGCTTCCTCAGTACCGGGGAGCTGTTTTTT. It is translated as CASSFLSTGELFF.

The chain joins TRBV2 to TRBJ2-7, with D perhaps matching TRBD2 (5 bases). The CDR3 covers 13 residues. The germline V and J ends were trimmed by 4 bases and 5 bases, with 12 bases remaining between them. Germline CDR1 and CDR2: SNHLY and FYNNEI. DNA for the CDR3: TGTGCCAGCAGTGGTGAGGGAGTCGACGAGCAGTACTTC. Translating gives CASSGEGVDEQYF. The whole variable domain, filled in from reference TRBV2 and TRBJ2-7, reads EPEVTQTPSHQVTQMGQEVILRCVPISNHLYFYWYRQILGQKVEFLVSFYNNEISEKSEIFDDQFSVERPDGSNFTLKIRSTKLEDSAMYFCASSGEGVDEQYFGPGTRLTVT.

V is TRBV5-6 and J is TRBJ1-6; no reliable D call. V was clipped by 0 bases and J by 4 bases, with 20 bases between them. The CDR3 is made up of 19 amino acids. The germline V gene encodes CDR1 SGHDT and CDR2 YYEEEE. The CDR3 reads CASSLESGWPRSYNSPLHF. Written as DNA, the CDR3 is TGTGCCAGCAGCTTGGAGTCAGGATGGCCGAGATCTTATAATTCACCCCTCCACTTT.

V is TRBV18 and J is TRBJ2-3; a weak D match, TRBD2 (5 bases). V lost 5 bases to trimming and J lost 0 bases, with 12 bases between them. The germline CDR1 and CDR2 sequences are KGHSH and LQKENI. CDR3 length: 15 residues. CDR3 DNA: TGTGCCAGCTCATCCCGGGGTCCTAGCACAGATACGCAGTATTTT. It encodes CASSSRGPSTDTQYF.

This clone was observed a handful of times. One junction end disagrees with the germline gene, perhaps due to a read error. The chain recombines TRBV18 with TRBJ1-5; unclear D gene. CDR1 is KGHSH and CDR2 is LQKENI in the germline V gene. The CDR3 is 14 amino acids. Here the CDR3 reads CASSPQPNNQPQHF. CDR3 in DNA: TGTGCCAGCTCGCCACAGCCGAACAATCAGCCCCAGCATTTT.

The chain recombines TRBV7-2 with TRBJ2-2, with 9 positions matching TRBD2. The CDR3 is 15 residues long. The junction had 8 bases not matched to a gene; V was cut back by 5 bases and J by 7 bases. The germline gives CDR1 SGHTA, CDR2 FQGNSA. CDR3 region: CASSPRLAGNGELFF. The CDR3, as DNA: TGTGCCAGCAGCCCCCGGCTAGCGGGAAACGGGGAGCTGTTTTTT.

The chain employs TRBV18 and TRBJ2-5, with D unresolved. The CDR3 covers 12 residues. Trimming stripped 3 bases from V and 2 bases from J, with 4 bases between. The V gene's germline CDR1 is KGHSH and CDR2 LQKENI. DNA for the CDR3: TGTGCCAGCTCACCCGCTCAAGAGACCCAGTACTTC. It encodes CASSPAQETQYF.

V gene TRBV12-3 or TRBV12-4 combines with J gene TRBJ2-3; D ambiguous. The CDR3 sequence is 12 residues long. Trimming pared 3 bases from V and 0 bases from J, leaving 1 base between. The CDR3 region is CASSFSTDTQYF. The CDR3 nucleotides are TGTGCCAGCAGTTTCAGCACAGATACGCAGTATTTT.

This clone was detected a few times. The chain is built from TRBV9 and TRBJ2-2; either TRBD1 or TRBD2 may supply D (5 bases each). This CDR3 spans 15 amino acids. Germline V gene data show CDR1 as SGDLS and CDR2 as YYNGEE. V was trimmed by 7 bases and J by 4 bases, leaving 17 bases between them. As DNA, the CDR3 is TGTGCCAGCTCTCTAACCGGGACGCTCACCGGGGAGCTGTTTTTT. Translating gives CASSLTGTLTGELFF.

A single count supports this clone. V and J are TRBV2 and TRBJ2-4; D gene unclear. Germline values: CDR1 SNHLY, CDR2 FYNNEI. This CDR3 region has 15 residues. The V end was cut by 3 bases, the J end by 5 bases, with 14 bases between. The CDR3 here is CASSEIYGVQNIQYF. DNA for the CDR3: TGTGCCAGCAGTGAGATATATGGGGTACAAAACATTCAGTACTTC. Looking up the rest from reference TRBV2 and TRBJ2-4 gives the full variable domain: EPEVTQTPSHQVTQMGQEVILRCVPISNHLYFYWYRQILGQKVEFLVSFYNNEISEKSEIFDDQFSVERPDGSNFTLKIRSTKLEDSAMYFCASSEIYGVQNIQYFGAGTRLSVL.

The chain employs TRBV5-6 and TRBJ2-5; D ambiguous. The CDR3 length is 14 residues. Trimming stripped 2 bases from V and 2 bases from J, with 10 bases between. CDR1 and CDR2 from the germline V gene are SGHDT and YYEEEE. The CDR3 DNA reads as TGTGCCAGCAGCTTTATCACGGATCAAGAGACCCAGTACTTC. It codes for CASSFITDQETQYF. Full variable domain (remainder filled in from reference TRBV5-6 and TRBJ2-5): DAGVTQSPTHLIKTRGQQVTLRCSPKSGHDTVSWYQQALGQGPQFIFQYYEEEERQRGNFPDRFSGHQFPNYSSELNVNALLLGDSALYLCASSFITDQETQYFGPGTRLLVL.

The chain recombines TRBV6-1 with TRBJ1-6; no reliable D call. Trimming left V 0 bases short and J 13 bases short, with 7 bases between. This CDR3 is built from 12 residues. Germline V gives CDR1 MNHNS, CDR2 SASEGT. Written as DNA, the CDR3 is TGTGCCAGCAGTGAAGCAGTGGCTCCCCTCCACTTT. Translated: CASSEAVAPLHF.

This clone occurred once. The CDR3 is CASSLEWNTGELFF. Written as DNA, the CDR3 is TGTGCCAGCAGCTTAGAGTGGAACACCGGGGAGCTGTTTTTT. The genes are TRBV7-2 and TRBJ2-2; D is ambiguous. V was trimmed by 1 base and J by 1 base, leaving 4 bases between them. The CDR3 covers 14 residues. In germline, CDR1 is SGHTA, CDR2 FQGNSA.

In the case of this clone: A read error may account for a junction end that differs from germline. The gene calls are TRBV7-2 and TRBJ2-3; 8 bases agree with TRBD1. CDR3 size: 16 residues. The germline gives CDR1 SGHTA, CDR2 FQGNSA. The CDR3 is CASSLARDRYTDTQYF. DNA of the CDR3: TGTGCCAGCAGCCTAGCACGGGACAGGTACACAGATACGCAGTATTTT.

The rearrangement uses TRBV18 and TRBJ2-7; D is unresolved. The CDR3 runs to 16 residues. Trimming pared 2 bases from V and 1 base from J, leaving 15 bases between. The germline CDR1 and CDR2 sequences are KGHSH and LQKENI. CDR3 residues: CASSPIVSVGSYEQYF. The DNA of the CDR3 is TGTGCCAGCTCACCAATCGTGTCGGTGGGTTCCTACGAGCAGTACTTC.

The chain combines TRBV11-2 with TRBJ1-5, with unresolved D. The CDR3 runs 16 residues. Germline CDR1 SGHAT, CDR2 FQNNGV. The V gene lost 0 bases and the J gene lost 0 bases, with 9 bases spanning the gap. The chain's CDR3 is CASSLDGGYSNQPQHF. The CDR3 DNA follows: TGTGCCAGCAGCTTAGACGGTGGTTATAGCAATCAGCCCCAGCATTTT. The full variable domain, in which reference TRBV11-2 and TRBJ1-5 provide the parts outside the CDR3, is EAGVAQSPRYKIIEKRQSVAFWCNPISGHATLYWYQQILGQGPKLLIQFQNNGVVDDSQLPKDRFSAERLKGVDSTLKIQPAKLEDSAVYLCASSLDGGYSNQPQHFGDGTRLSIL.

The chain couples TRBV2 to TRBJ2-2; D is unresolved. V was shortened by 6 bases and J by 1 base, with 6 bases between the two germline ends. This CDR3 is built from 13 residues. CDR1 is SNHLY, CDR2 FYNNEI, per germline. CDR3 amino acids: CASRTENTGELFF. Written as DNA, the CDR3 is TGTGCCAGCAGAACCGAGAACACCGGGGAGCTGTTTTTT.

V and J are TRBV2 and TRBJ1-5; D remains ambiguous. CDR1 SNHLY and CDR2 FYNNEI come from the germline V gene. The CDR3 has 13 residues. The V end lost 8 bases, the J end lost 5 bases, and 13 bases lay between the germline ends. CDR3 bases: TGTGCCAGCGAGAATACGCCCGATCAGCCCCAGCATTTT. Encoded protein: CASENTPDQPQHF.

The J gene is TRBJ2-4, the V gene TRBV23-1, with D hard to call. TRBV23-1 is an ORF, and what it does is uncertain. Trimming took 6 bases from V and 1 from J, leaving 13 bases between them. The CDR3 spans 15 residues. This CDR3 reads CASSRTGPAKNIQYF. The CDR3 nucleotides are TGCGCCAGCAGCCGGACCGGGCCCGCCAAAAACATTCAGTACTTC.

The V call is TRBV2, the J call TRBJ1-5, with D possibly being TRBD1 (6 bases). V dropped 6 bases and J dropped 7 bases, with 19 bases sitting between them. The CDR3 consists of 15 residues. Germline loops: CDR1 SNHLY, CDR2 FYNNEI. The DNA for the CDR3 is TGTGCCAGCAGCGAGGACAGTCGGGCTGGACAGCCCCAGCATTTT. Its protein is CASSEDSRAGQPQHF.

CDR3 protein: CASSAGRSGNTIYF. CDR3 nucleotides: TGCGCCAGCAGCGCGGGGCGCTCTGGAAACACCATATATTTT. The gene calls are TRBV5-1 and TRBJ1-3; tentative D call: TRBD1 (5 bases). Germline CDR1 and CDR2: SGHRS and YFSETQ. With 4 bases removed from V and 0 bases from J, the gap between germline ends came to 8 bases. CDR3 length equals 14 residues.

In its sample, this clone was seen a few times. V is TRBV23-1 and J is TRBJ1-5; possible D gene TRBD1, 6 bases. TRBV23-1 is an ORF for which the function is uncertain. The V and J ends lost 6 bases and 5 bases respectively, with 14 bases between them. This CDR3 has 14 amino acids. The CDR3 DNA is TGCGCCAGCAGCCACCGGACAGTATATCAGCCCCAGCATTTT. It specifies CASSHRTVYQPQHF.

V gene TRBV18 combines with J gene TRBJ2-6, with 10 positions matching TRBD1. V was pared by 4 bases and J by 0 bases, with 15 bases of the junction left unmatched. This CDR3 has 21 amino acids. From germline, CDR1 is KGHSH and CDR2 LQKENI. CDR3 DNA sequence: TGTGCCAGCTCACACCCGGCGAATGGACAGGGGGGGACCTCTGGGGCCAACGTCCTGACTTTC. Residues: CASSHPANGQGGTSGANVLTF.